This T cell receptor beta chain stems from a study of regulatory T cells in long-lasting Graves disease. The time point was: newly diagnosed GD, antithyroid drugs for less than 3 months. The TCR library was made from RNA that had been extracted from PBMCs in TRIzol. As collected, the peripheral blood samples measured about 9.2 milliliters each and went into EDTA tubes. The V gene's germline CDR1 is SGHDT and CDR2 YYEEEE. The CDR3 extends over 15 amino acids. The ends were cut back, 1 base at V and 2 bases at J, with 11 bases in the middle. Sequencing libraries for TCR beta were prepared with iRepertoire HTBI primers and Arm-PCR of CDR3 regions. TCRdb processed the multiplex PCR reads anew with MiXCR; each CDR3 protein has one entry. This table has 360,000 or so distinct CDR3 sequences, 16% appearing once. These data also formed part of another study, on T cells in Graves' hyperthyroidism and ophthalmopathy. That paper adds: The authors deemed Graves' hyperthyroidism stable absent ophthalmopathy progression within 18 months. Blood also held most thyroid clonotypes expanded beyond 0.001.

The sequenced sample was peripheral blood mononuclear cells (PBMCs), obtained at new diagnosis, from a patient treated with antithyroid drugs. The J gene is TRBJ2-3, the V gene TRBV5-6; D might be TRBD2 (6 bases). The clonotype comes from a man aged 35 to 55 with Graves disease. The CDR3 DNA reads as TGTGCCAGCAGCTTGACTAGCCAAAACACAGATACGCAGTATTTT. This sequence encodes CASSLTSQNTDTQYF.